The table lists the clone carrying this T cell receptor beta chain with a few counts. Its specificity is unknown. This CDR3 has 11 amino acids. Germline V lookup: CDR1 SQVTM, CDR2 ANQGSEA. The junction had 0 bases not matched to a gene; V was cut back by 7 bases and J by 3 bases. The data were taken from a study of yellow fever vaccine responses in identical twins. Overall study results and limits: Reportedly, the T cell response mounted by twins to vaccine seemed partly convergent, partly personalized.

One entry per CDR3 protein results from TCRdb running MiXCR on the RT-PCR reads. The sample lists thousands of distinct CDR3 sequences, approximately 70% occurring once. V usage is TRBV29-1 and J usage is TRBJ2-1; 7 bases line up with TRBD1. Specimen: T cells from blood (PBMCs), unsorted or a sorted subset (not recorded which), collected before or after yellow fever vaccination (not recorded which). This receptor was taken from a young woman who received the yellow fever vaccine. CDR3 bases: TGCAGCGGGGACAGCTACAATGAGCAGTTCTTC. Its translation is CSGDSYNEQFF.